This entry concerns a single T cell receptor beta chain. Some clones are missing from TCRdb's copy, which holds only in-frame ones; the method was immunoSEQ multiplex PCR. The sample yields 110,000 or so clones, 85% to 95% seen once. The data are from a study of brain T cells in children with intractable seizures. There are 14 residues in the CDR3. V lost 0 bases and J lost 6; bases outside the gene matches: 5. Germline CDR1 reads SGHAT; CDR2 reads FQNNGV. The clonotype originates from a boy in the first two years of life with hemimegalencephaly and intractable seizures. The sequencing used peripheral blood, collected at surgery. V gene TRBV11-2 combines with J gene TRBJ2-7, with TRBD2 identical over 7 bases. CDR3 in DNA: TGTGCCAGCAGCTTAGATTGGACGGGGGGCGAGCAGTACTTC. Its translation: CASSLDWTGGEQYF.